The 15 T cell receptor beta chains below come from one sample, sequenced in a study of blood T cell repertoires in COVID-19. The data were produced by immunoSEQ multiplex PCR, yet TCRdb's version contains in-frame clones alone and is incomplete. The table shows under 60,000 clones, with over 75% occurring only once. Sequenced material: peripheral blood. The receptors were sampled from a human donor in a cohort sampled during active COVID-19.

The V gene is TRBV5-4, the J gene TRBJ2-5; no definite D call. CDR1 and CDR2 (germline): SGHNT, YYREEE (reference sequence). V lost 0 bases to trimming and J lost 1 base, with 4 bases between them. The CDR3 is 13 amino acids. CDR3 in amino acids: CASSLDSQETQYF. The CDR3 DNA is TGTGCCAGCAGCTTGGACAGCCAAGAGACCCAGTACTTC.

CDR3 in DNA: TGTGCCAGCAGACAGGGGGCGCTCAACTATGGCTACACCTTC. The encoded protein is CASRQGALNYGYTF. The J gene is TRBJ1-2, the V gene TRBV2; TRBD1 aligns across 9 bases. The CDR3 consists of 14 residues. CDR1 SNHLY and CDR2 FYNNEI come from the germline V gene. With V trimmed by 6 bases and J by 2 bases, 4 bases remained unmatched.

This clone came up once. This chain links TRBV15 with TRBJ1-2, with 7 bases fitting TRBD1. Germline loops: CDR1 LNHNV, CDR2 YYDKDF (reference sequence). This CDR3 is built from 14 residues. The V gene end was trimmed by 5 bases and the J gene end by 6 bases; junction bases not matched to a gene: 9. The CDR3: CATSPQGVWNGYTF. CDR3 bases: TGTGCCACCAGCCCGCAGGGGGTGTGGAATGGCTACACCTTC.

The rearrangement joins TRBV2 to TRBJ2-5, with TRBD1 matching over 9 bases. Trimming cost V 6 bases and J 5 bases; bases outside gene matches: 4. Germline CDR1 is SNHLY and CDR2 is FYNNEI. The CDR3 extends over 13 amino acids. The CDR3 DNA reads as TGTGCCAGCAGGTACAGGGGGCCGGAGACCCAGTACTTC. This translates into CASRYRGPETQYF. The full variable domain, rest sourced from reference TRBV2 and TRBJ2-5, is EPEVTQTPSHQVTQMGQEVILRCVPISNHLYFYWYRQILGQKVEFLVSFYNNEISEKSEIFDDQFSVERPDGSNFTLKIRSTKLEDSAMYFCASRYRGPETQYFGPGTRLLVL.

The chain uses TRBV27 and TRBJ1-1; no clear D gene. Trimming left V 7 bases short and J 0 bases short, with 18 bases between. CDR3 length: 16 amino acids. Germline CDR1 reads MNHEY; CDR2 reads SMNVEV (reference sequence). CDR3 sequence (DNA): TGTGCCAGCAACATCCGGGAGCCGTTTATGAACACTGAAGCTTTCTTT. It specifies CASNIREPFMNTEAFF.

CDR3 protein: CASTTGGISRNIQYF. The CDR3 nucleotides are TGTGCCAGCACCACAGGGGGAATAAGCCGAAACATTCAGTACTTC. The chain employs TRBV28 and TRBJ2-4; 8 nucleotides line up with TRBD1. This CDR3 has 15 residues. J was trimmed by 6 bases and V by 7 bases; bases with no gene match: 11. The germline V gene encodes CDR1 MDHEN and CDR2 SYDVKM.

This clone was detected once. This chain links TRBV7-2 with TRBJ2-7, with 12 bases aligning to TRBD2. The CDR3 is 15 residues long. CDR1 and CDR2 from the germline V gene are SGHTA and FQGNSA. Trimming took 5 bases from V and 4 from J; bases not matched to a gene: 6. CDR3 region: CASSPVLAGGYEQYF. Written as DNA, the CDR3 is TGTGCCAGCAGCCCAGTACTAGCGGGAGGATACGAGCAGTACTTC.

This chain uses TRBV2 with TRBJ2-7; D may be TRBD2 (5 bases). The V gene's germline CDR1 is SNHLY and CDR2 FYNNEI. V lost 4 bases and J 7 bases, leaving 20 bases between the germline ends. The length of the CDR3 is 15 residues. The CDR3 region is CASSVGLGPLGEQYF. In DNA form, the CDR3 reads TGTGCCAGCAGTGTTGGACTCGGACCGCTGGGGGAGCAGTACTTC.

This chain uses TRBV3-1 (or the pseudogene TRBV3-2) with TRBJ2-2, with D maybe TRBD2 (7 bases). The CDR3 extends over 16 amino acids. CDR1 is LGHDT, CDR2 YNNKEL, per germline (reference sequence). V was trimmed by 4 bases and J by 6 bases, leaving 18 bases between them. CDR3 nucleotide sequence: TGTGCCAGCAGCCTAGTCCGGCGGGGGCGGGCCGGGGAGCTGTTTTTT. This codes for CASSLVRRGRAGELFF.

This clone was picked up one time. V gene TRBV3-1 (or the pseudogene TRBV3-2) combines with J gene TRBJ2-3, with TRBD2 matching 10 bases. The CDR3 is 15 amino acids. In germline, CDR1 is LGHDT, CDR2 YNNKEL (reference sequence). The V and J ends lost 4 bases and 6 bases, in that order; junction bases with no gene match: 7. The CDR3 sequence: CASSRASGSGDTQYF. The CDR3 DNA reads TGTGCCAGCAGCCGAGCTAGCGGGAGTGGCGATACGCAGTATTTT.

J is TRBJ2-1 and V is TRBV3-1 (or the pseudogene TRBV3-2); 11 positions match TRBD2. Trimming cost V 2 bases and J 9 bases; bases outside gene matches: 12. The CDR3 is 17 amino acids. Germline V gene lookup returns CDR1 LGHDT and CDR2 YNNKEL (reference sequence). The CDR3 nucleotides read TGTGCCAGCAGCCAACCCGGGACTAGCGGCGTCAGAACTGAGCAGTTCTTC. Its translation is CASSQPGTSGVRTEQFF.

This chain uses TRBV3-1 (or the pseudogene TRBV3-2) with TRBJ2-1; 8 bases match TRBD2. CDR3 length: 15 residues. From germline, CDR1 is LGHDT and CDR2 YNNKEL (reference sequence). Trimming took 3 bases from V and 4 from J; bases not matched to a gene: 5. CDR3 sequence reads: CASSQATGGYNEQFF. CDR3 nucleotide sequence: TGTGCCAGCAGCCAGGCCACGGGGGGGTACAATGAGCAGTTCTTC.

Regarding this clone: The sample carries other DNA sequences with the same CDR3. The chain uses TRBV5-4 and TRBJ2-7, with TRBD1 matching over 7 bases. Germline V gives CDR1 SGHNT, CDR2 YYREEE (reference sequence). Trimming removed 1 base from V and 5 bases from J; junction bases left unmatched: 9. This CDR3 spans 15 amino acids. CDR3 in amino acids: CASSLWSDRDHEQYF. The DNA for the CDR3 is TGTGCCAGCAGCTTGTGGTCAGACAGGGACCACGAGCAGTACTTC.

The gene calls are TRBV19 and TRBJ1-2, with D uncertain. V was pared by 5 bases and J by 5 bases, with 12 bases between. Germline V gene sequence: CDR1 LNHDA, CDR2 SQIVND (reference sequence). The CDR3 is made up of 13 amino acids. This CDR3 reads CASSADMRYGYTF. The CDR3 region has the DNA TGTGCCAGTAGTGCCGACATGAGATATGGCTACACCTTC. The entire variable domain, with the rest obtained from reference TRBV19 and TRBJ1-2, is as follows: DGGITQSPKYLFRKEGQNVTLSCEQNLNHDAMYWYRQDPGQGLRLIYYSQIVNDFQKGDIAEGYSVSREKKESFPLTVTSAQKNPTAFYLCASSADMRYGYTFGSGTRLTVV.

The chain links TRBV30 to TRBJ2-2, with 12 bases aligning to TRBD2. The V gene's germline CDR1 is GTSNPN and CDR2 SVGIG (reference sequence). V trimming: 1 base; J trimming: 8 bases; junction bases outside the gene matches: 17. The length of the CDR3 is 19 residues. Here the CDR3 reads CAWSASWRLAGGPSGELFF. CDR3 DNA sequence: TGTGCCTGGAGTGCCTCATGGAGGCTAGCGGGAGGGCCTAGTGGGGAGCTGTTTTTT.